The clone carrying this TCR beta chain was observed a few times. Its antigen is not known. This record belongs to a study of blood T cells in healthy people across ages. Study conclusions and caveats: In the absence of known donor CMV status, changes in expanded clonotypes were possibly confounded.

Peripheral blood samples of roughly 9.9 milliliters were drawn from each donor. The second PCR ran roughly 6 to 11 cycles with a sample-barcoded 5' primer and J-beta primers. Each of the cDNA molecules was tagged by a template-switch adaptor with 12 random nucleotides. Paired-end reads containing CDR3 totaled no fewer than 2.5 million for each sample. TCRdb ran MiXCR on the 5' RACE reads and lists one entry per CDR3 protein. The table includes 600,000 to 850,000 distinct CDR3 sequences, roughly 43% detected once. The germline V gene has CDR1 SGHRS and CDR2 YFSETQ. Germline trimming cut 5 bases from V and 7 bases from J; bases unmatched to any gene: 10. This CDR3 is built from 15 residues.

This TCR was sampled from a woman aged 55-69 years in good health. Material: blood. The chain links TRBV5-1 to TRBJ2-1; 9 bases are shared with TRBD1. The CDR3 nucleotides read TGCGCCAGCAGTTGGGGACAGGGCCTACAGAATGAGCAGTTCTTC. Amino acids: CASSWGQGLQNEQFF.